Listed here are 21 T cell receptor beta chains from one sample, sequenced in a study of T cells after yellow fever vaccination (dated by TCRdb to the late 2010s). Taken with the paper, the label for treatment or condition translates to: live attenuated yellow fever vaccine strain. Libraries were made using 5' RACE. The instrument given in TCRdb is Illumina HiSeq 2500. TCRdb reprocessed the public reads (quality trimming at Q25 with fastp, clone calling with MiXCR) and kept in-frame beta chains. Duplicate CDR3 protein sequences are folded into a single record with the most common DNA and genes. This sample is represented by 500,000 to 650,000 distinct CDR3 sequences; roughly a sixth of them were singletons. The ten largest clones capture roughly a sixth of the sample. This sample comprised PBMCs, obtained 5 to 6 days after the first yellow fever vaccination. The receptors were sampled from a man between 18 and 29 years old who received the YFV17D yellow fever vaccine.

The chain joins TRBV2 to TRBJ1-5; no clear D. Per germline, CDR1 SNHLY and CDR2 FYNNEI. The CDR3 extends over 13 amino acids. Trimming pared 7 bases from V and 5 bases from J, leaving 12 bases between. CDR3 DNA: TGTGCCAGCACCCTTGAAACGGATCAGCCCCAGCATTTT. Protein: CASTLETDQPQHF. The complete variable domain, with remaining parts taken from reference TRBV2 and TRBJ1-5, reads EPEVTQTPSHQVTQMGQEVILRCVPISNHLYFYWYRQILGQKVEFLVSFYNNEISEKSEIFDDQFSVERPDGSNFTLKIRSTKLEDSAMYFCASTLETDQPQHFGDGTRLSIL.

This clonotype has a count of ten or more. The chain joins TRBV29-1 to TRBJ2-4; TRBD1 or TRBD2 may be the D gene (6 bases each). CDR3 length equals 14 residues. Looked up from germline, CDR1 is SQVTM and CDR2 is ANQGSEA. The ends were cut back, 7 bases at V and 0 bases at J, with 13 bases in the middle. Written as DNA, the CDR3 is TGCAGCGCTGCTGGGGGGCTAGCCAAAAACATTCAGTACTTC. Translated: CSAAGGLAKNIQYF.

This clonotype has a handful of counts. This sequence joins TRBV5-1 and TRBJ2-5; weak D call: TRBD2 (5 bases). Germline CDR1 reads SGHRS; CDR2 reads YFSETQ. V was pared by 4 bases and J by 1 base, with 14 bases between. The CDR3 extends over 15 amino acids. The CDR3 nucleotides are TGCGCCAGCAGCCAGGCGGCTAGCTTCCAAGAGACCCAGTACTTC. This sequence encodes CASSQAASFQETQYF.

The gene calls are TRBV6-5 and TRBJ1-2; D is ambiguous. V dropped 4 bases and J dropped 4 bases, with 13 bases sitting between them. CDR1 is MNHEY and CDR2 is SVGAGI in the germline V gene. The CDR3 has 14 amino acids. The CDR3, as DNA: TGTGCCAGCAGTTTCTCGGGTCGTTCCTATGGCTACACCTTC. Residues: CASSFSGRSYGYTF.

The chain has TRBV4-2 and TRBJ2-3; 14 positions match TRBD2. J lost 4 bases, V lost 4 bases, and 7 bases had no gene match. This CDR3 contains 17 residues. Germline CDR1 LGHNA, CDR2 YNFKEQ. CDR3 nucleotide sequence: TGTGCCAGCAGCCGCAGACTAGCGGGGGGGCCGGCAGATACGCAGTATTTT. Translated, it gives CASSRRLAGGPADTQYF.

A few counts support this clonotype. The V gene is TRBV7-6, the J gene TRBJ2-7; D might be TRBD1 (5 bases). Trimming pared 5 bases from V and 4 bases from J, leaving 12 bases between. The V gene's germline CDR1 is SGHVS and CDR2 FNYEAQ. The CDR3 contains 13 residues. The CDR3 DNA follows: TGTGCCAGCAGCCCTCGGACAAAATACGAGCAGTACTTC. Its protein is CASSPRTKYEQYF.

This clonotype was detected many times. In nucleotides, the CDR3 is TGTGCCAGCACCGCGACAGGGTACGCCACTGAAGCTTTCTTT. This codes for CASTATGYATEAFF. V and J are TRBV12-3 or TRBV12-4 and TRBJ1-1; TRBD1 matches 7 bases. The CDR3 runs to 14 residues. J gave up 4 bases and V 7 bases, and 9 bases lay outside the gene matches.

The chain combines TRBV24-1 with TRBJ1-5, with D possibly matching TRBD1 (5 bases). Germline CDR1 KGHDR, CDR2 SFDVKD. CDR3 size: 17 residues. V dropped 0 bases and J dropped 1 base, with 12 bases sitting between them. This CDR3 reads CATSDLRRTPSNQPQHF. DNA for the CDR3: TGTGCCACCAGTGATTTGCGGAGGACACCGAGCAATCAGCCCCAGCATTTT.

Only a few counts were recorded for this clonotype. Here the CDR3 reads CASSSPSIYADTQYF. The CDR3 region has the DNA TGTGCCAGCAGTTCCCCCAGTATTTACGCAGATACGCAGTATTTT. The gene calls are TRBV12-3 or TRBV12-4 and TRBJ2-3, with unresolved D. V was shortened by 4 bases and J by 4 bases, with 15 bases between the two germline ends. CDR3 length: 15 amino acids.

This clonotype was seen more than once but under ten times. This chain uses TRBV7-2 with TRBJ1-2; 9 bases align to TRBD1. Germline-derived CDR1 and CDR2 are SGHTA and FQGNSA. V shed 4 bases and J 6 bases; nucleotides not matched to a gene: 12. The CDR3 consists of 16 residues. CDR3 DNA: TGTGCCAGCAGCTCAGCGCCGGACAGGGGATCCGATGGCTACACCTTC. Protein sequence: CASSSAPDRGSDGYTF.

The rearrangement links TRBV27 to TRBJ2-3; D might be TRBD2 (5 bases). Between the trimmed V and J ends, which lost 6 bases and 8 bases, there was a span of 15 bases. Looked up from germline, CDR1 is MNHEY and CDR2 is SMNVEV (reference sequence). CDR3 length: 13 amino acids. This CDR3 is CASRQTRMSTQYF. CDR3 bases: TGTGCCAGCAGGCAAACTAGAATGTCTACGCAGTATTTT.

The chain combines TRBV28 with TRBJ2-2; D is undetermined. Trimming shortened V by 5 bases and J by 7 bases, and 11 bases separated the two germline ends. The CDR3 is 13 amino acids. The germline gives CDR1 MDHEN, CDR2 SYDVKM. The CDR3 loop is CASSAHWHGELFF. The CDR3 DNA reads TGTGCCAGCAGTGCGCACTGGCACGGGGAGCTGTTTTTT.

This clonotype has just a few counts. The chain couples TRBV11-2 to TRBJ2-2; D may be TRBD1 (5 bases). V gave up 5 bases and J gave up 0 bases, with 19 bases separating them. The CDR3 consists of 18 residues. Germline V gene data show CDR1 as SGHAT and CDR2 as FQNNGV. CDR3 amino acids: CASSPPRGSIANTGELFF. The CDR3 nucleotides read TGTGCCAGCAGCCCACCTAGGGGCTCGATCGCGAACACCGGGGAGCTGTTTTTT.

This chain links TRBV7-8 with TRBJ2-2, with D perhaps given as TRBD1 or TRBD2 (5 bases each). CDR3 length: 15 amino acids. Trimming stripped 5 bases from V and 0 bases from J, with 10 bases between. Per germline, CDR1 SGHVS and CDR2 FQNEAQ. The CDR3 here is CASSTGTSNTGELFF. DNA of the CDR3: TGTGCCAGCAGCACCGGGACGTCGAACACCGGGGAGCTGTTTTTT.

This clonotype has a handful of counts. The chain couples TRBV7-2 to TRBJ2-3; D perhaps matches TRBD2 (7 bases). Germline-derived CDR1 and CDR2 are SGHTA and FQGNSA. V shed 1 base and J shed 2 bases, with 10 bases lying between them. This CDR3 is built from 15 residues. CDR3 region: CASSLDGGPTDTQYF. CDR3 bases: TGTGCCAGCAGCTTAGACGGGGGGCCCACAGATACGCAGTATTTT.

The V call is TRBV4-3, the J call TRBJ2-2; D gene ambiguous. This CDR3 is 15 amino acids long. The germline V gene has CDR1 LGHNA and CDR2 YSLEER. Trimming took 2 bases from V and 6 from J, leaving 13 bases between them. CDR3 region: CASSQSVVDPGELFF. CDR3 sequence (DNA): TGCGCCAGCAGCCAATCGGTGGTGGATCCCGGGGAGCTGTTTTTT.

This clonotype appeared a few times. The CDR3 protein is CASSQDISGQETQYF. The DNA of the CDR3 is TGTGCCAGCAGCCAAGATATCAGCGGGCAAGAGACCCAGTACTTC. This chain connects TRBV3-1 to TRBJ2-5, with a tentative D call TRBD2 (6 bases). The CDR3 is 15 amino acids. V was shortened by 0 bases and J by 2 bases, with 10 bases between the two germline ends. Germline assignment: CDR1 LGHDT and CDR2 YNNKEL (reference sequence).

The rearrangement uses TRBV5-1 and TRBJ1-4; 9 positions match TRBD1. Trimming at V came to 0 bases and at J to 8 bases, leaving 8 bases not matched to a gene. Germline V gene sequence: CDR1 SGHRS, CDR2 YFSETQ. The CDR3 contains 16 residues. In nucleotides, the CDR3 is TGCGCCAGCAGCTTGGGGGACAGGGAGGTTAAGGAAAAACTGTTTTTT. Translation: CASSLGDREVKEKLFF.

This clonotype appeared a few times. This rearrangement joins TRBV9 to TRBJ2-7, with D tentatively TRBD1 (6 bases). V was pared by 2 bases and J by 7 bases, with 22 bases between. The CDR3 runs to 16 residues. The germline CDR1 and CDR2 sequences are SGDLS and YYNGEE. DNA of the CDR3: TGTGCCAGCAGCGTGACCCCGGACAGTGATTACGTGGAGCAGTACTTC. Its protein product is CASSVTPDSDYVEQYF. Variable domain in full (rest from reference TRBV9 and TRBJ2-7): DSGVTQTPKHLITATGQRVTLRCSPRSGDLSVYWYQQSLDQGLQFLIQYYNGEERAKGNILERFSAQQFPDLHSELNLSSLELGDSALYFCASSVTPDSDYVEQYFGPGTRLTVT.

This rearrangement joins TRBV5-1 to TRBJ1-6; no reliable D call. This CDR3 is 15 amino acids long. CDR1 and CDR2 from the germline V gene are SGHRS and YFSETQ. V was trimmed by 5 bases and J by 6 bases, leaving 15 bases between them. The CDR3 spells CASSQVAIFNSPLHF. Written as DNA, the CDR3 is TGCGCCAGCAGTCAGGTGGCAATATTTAATTCACCCCTCCACTTT.

The rearrangement links TRBV6-2 or TRBV6-3 to TRBJ2-5; D may be TRBD2 (5 bases). Per the germline V gene, CDR1 is MNHEY and CDR2 is SVGEGT. The length of the CDR3 is 17 residues. V was trimmed by 2 bases and J by 2 bases, leaving 18 bases between them. The CDR3 DNA follows: TGTGCCAGCAGTTACCTAGCAACCCGATTGGGACAAGAGACCCAGTACTTC. It is translated as CASSYLATRLGQETQYF.